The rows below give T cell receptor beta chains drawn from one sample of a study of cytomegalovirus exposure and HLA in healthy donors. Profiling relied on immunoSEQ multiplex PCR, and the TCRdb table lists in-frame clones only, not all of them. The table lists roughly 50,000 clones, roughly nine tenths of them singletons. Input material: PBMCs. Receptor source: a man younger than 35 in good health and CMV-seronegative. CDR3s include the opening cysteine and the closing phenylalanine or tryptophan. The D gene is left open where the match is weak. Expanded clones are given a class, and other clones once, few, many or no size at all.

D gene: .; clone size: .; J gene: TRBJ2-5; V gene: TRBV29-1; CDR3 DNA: TGCAGCGTTGAGGGGTCAGTGCGGGATAGGGCATACGAGACCCAGTACTTC; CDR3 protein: CSVEGSVRDRAYETQYF
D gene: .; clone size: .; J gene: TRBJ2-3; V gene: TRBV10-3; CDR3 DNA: TGTGCCACCCCTGACCCGCGGGCCTTAAAAAAGGGTACGCAGTATTTT; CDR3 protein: CATPDPRALKKGTQYF
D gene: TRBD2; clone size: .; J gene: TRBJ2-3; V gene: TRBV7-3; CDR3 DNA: TGTGCCAGCAGTTCGGGACTAGCGGCAAGCACAGATACGCAGTATTTT; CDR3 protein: CASSSGLAASTDTQYF
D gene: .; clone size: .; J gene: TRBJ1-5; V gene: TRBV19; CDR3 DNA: TGTGCCAGTAGTCAGGACAGTGCCTATCAGCCCCAGCATTTT; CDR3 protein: CASSQDSAYQPQHF
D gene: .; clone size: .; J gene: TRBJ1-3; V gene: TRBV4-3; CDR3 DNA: TGCGCCAGCAGCCAAGAGCGAGGGCCTGGAAACACCATATATTTT; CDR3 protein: CASSQERGPGNTIYF
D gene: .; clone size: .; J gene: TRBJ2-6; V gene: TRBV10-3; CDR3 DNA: TGTGCCATCAGGGGCGGCGCGGGGCCTGGGGCCAACGTCCTGACTTTC; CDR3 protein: CAIRGGAGPGANVLTF
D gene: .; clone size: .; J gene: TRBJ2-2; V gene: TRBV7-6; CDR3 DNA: TGTGCCAGCAGCTTAGCGCTGGACTATTCCACCGGGGAGCTGTTTTTT; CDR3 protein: CASSLALDYSTGELFF
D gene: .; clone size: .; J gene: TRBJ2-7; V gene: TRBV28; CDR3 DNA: TGTGCCAGCAGTTTTGATCTGGACTTGCCGACGAGGGAGCAGTACTTC; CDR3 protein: CASSFDLDLPTREQYF
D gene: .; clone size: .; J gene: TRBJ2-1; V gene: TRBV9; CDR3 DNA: TGTGCCAGCAGCGAGGAGGCCTCCTACAATGAGCAGTTCTTC; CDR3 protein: CASSEEASYNEQFF
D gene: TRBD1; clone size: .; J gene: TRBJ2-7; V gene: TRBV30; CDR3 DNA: TGTGCCTGGTGTCCCGGGACAGGGACCGAGCAGTACTTC; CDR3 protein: CAWCPGTGTEQYF
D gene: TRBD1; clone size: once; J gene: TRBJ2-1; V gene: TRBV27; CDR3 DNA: TGTGCCAGCACCGGACAGGTTTACAATGAGCAGTTCTTC; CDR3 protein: CASTGQVYNEQFF
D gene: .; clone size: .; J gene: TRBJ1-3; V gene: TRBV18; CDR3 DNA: TGTGCCAGCTCACCAGGCTTCTCTGGAAACACCATATATTTT; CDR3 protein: CASSPGFSGNTIYF
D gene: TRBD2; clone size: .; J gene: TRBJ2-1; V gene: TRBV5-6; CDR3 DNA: TGTGCCAGCAGCTTGGTCCTAGCGGGAAATGAGCAGTTCTTC; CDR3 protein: CASSLVLAGNEQFF
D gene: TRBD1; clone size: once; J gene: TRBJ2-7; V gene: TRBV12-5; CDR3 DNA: TGTGCTAGTGCCTCCGGGACAGGGTACGAGCAGTACTTC; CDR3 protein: CASASGTGYEQYF
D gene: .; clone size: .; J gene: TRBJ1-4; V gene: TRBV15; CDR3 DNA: TGTGCCACCAGCAGGGGGCCGAATGAAAAACTGTTTTTT; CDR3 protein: CATSRGPNEKLFF
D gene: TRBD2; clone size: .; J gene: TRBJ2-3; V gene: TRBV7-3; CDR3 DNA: TGTGCCAGCAGTCCCGGACTAGCGGGATTCACAGATACGCAGTATTTT; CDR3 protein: CASSPGLAGFTDTQYF
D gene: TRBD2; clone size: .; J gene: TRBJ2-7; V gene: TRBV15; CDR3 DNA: TGTGCCACCAGCAGAGGTAGCGGGAGCTCCTACGAGCAGTACTTC; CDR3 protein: CATSRGSGSSYEQYF
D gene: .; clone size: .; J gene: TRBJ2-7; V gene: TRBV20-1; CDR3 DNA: TGCAGGGGCAAAAGGGGCTACGAGCAGTACTTC; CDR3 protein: CRGKRGYEQYF
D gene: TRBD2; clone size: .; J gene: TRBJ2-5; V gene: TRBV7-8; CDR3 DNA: TGTGCCAGCAGCTTCCGCGAGCTCCCGGGACTAGCATCCGAGACCCAGTACTTC; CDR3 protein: CASSFRELPGLASETQYF
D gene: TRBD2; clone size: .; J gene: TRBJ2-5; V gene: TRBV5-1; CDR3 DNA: TGCGCCAGCAGCTTGGGGACTAGCGGGAGTACCGGAGAGACCCAGTACTTC; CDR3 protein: CASSLGTSGSTGETQYF
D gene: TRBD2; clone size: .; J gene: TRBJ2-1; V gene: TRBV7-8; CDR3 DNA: TGTGCCAGCAGCTTGACTAGCGGGAGACATGAGCAGTTCTTC; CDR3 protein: CASSLTSGRHEQFF
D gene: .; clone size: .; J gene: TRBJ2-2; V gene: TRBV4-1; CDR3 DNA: TGCGCCAGCAGCCAAGACCCGGGACTCTATAACACCGGGGAGCTGTTTTTT; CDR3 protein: CASSQDPGLYNTGELFF
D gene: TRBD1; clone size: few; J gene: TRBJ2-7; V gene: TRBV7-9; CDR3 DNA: TGTGCCAGCAGCCCCACGACCCGGGACAGGGGCTACGAGCAGTACTTC; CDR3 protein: CASSPTTRDRGYEQYF
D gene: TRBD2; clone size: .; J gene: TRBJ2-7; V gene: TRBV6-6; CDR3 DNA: TGTGCCAGCAGTGCCGGACTAGCGGGAGTTTACGAGCAGTACTTC; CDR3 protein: CASSAGLAGVYEQYF
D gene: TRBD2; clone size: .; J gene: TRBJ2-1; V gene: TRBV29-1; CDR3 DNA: TGCAGCGTTAGACTAGCGGGAGGCTACAATGAGCAGTTCTTC; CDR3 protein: CSVRLAGGYNEQFF
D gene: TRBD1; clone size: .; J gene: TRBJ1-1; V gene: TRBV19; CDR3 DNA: TGTGCCAGTAGTACCGGGACAGGGGAGACGGGTGAAGCTTTCTTT; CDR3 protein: CASSTGTGETGEAFF
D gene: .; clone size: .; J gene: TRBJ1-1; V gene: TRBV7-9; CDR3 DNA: TGTGCCAGCAACTACGTGGGGGGGGATGAAGCTTTCTTT; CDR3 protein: CASNYVGGDEAFF
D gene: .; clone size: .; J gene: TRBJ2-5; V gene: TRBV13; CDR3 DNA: TGTGCCAGCAGCCCGAACGATGGACTAGAACAGGGGACCCAGTACTTC; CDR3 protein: CASSPNDGLEQGTQYF
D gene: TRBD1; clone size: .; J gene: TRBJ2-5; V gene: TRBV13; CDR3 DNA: TGTGCCAGCGGACAGGGGCAAGAGACCCAGTACTTC; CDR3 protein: CASGQGQETQYF